The 3 T cell receptor beta chains reported below all come from one sample, sequenced in a study of T cells in tuberculosis. TCRdb keeps only in-frame clones here, not all; method: immunoSEQ multiplex PCR. The repertoire holds tens of thousands of clones, with roughly 93% as singletons. Sequenced sample: PBMCs. All receptors come from a donor aged 10-35 years with latent tuberculosis or without tuberculosis infection.

The chain carries TRBV6-1 and TRBJ1-2; TRBD1 aligns across 8 bases. V gave up 6 bases and J gave up 4 bases; unmatched junction bases: 7. CDR3 length: 14 residues. Germline V gene sequence: CDR1 MNHNS, CDR2 SASEGT. The DNA of the CDR3 is TGTGCCAGCAGAGCGAAAACAGGGGGCTATGGCTACACCTTC. Residues: CASRAKTGGYGYTF.

The chain links TRBV5-6 to TRBJ1-1, with D unresolved. Trimming pared 5 bases from V and 4 bases from J, leaving 15 bases between. The CDR3 contains 14 residues. Germline CDR1 and CDR2: SGHDT and YYEEEE. The CDR3 sequence: CASRVGRVTTEAFF. The CDR3 bases are TGTGCCAGCAGGGTGGGGAGGGTTACCACTGAAGCTTTCTTT.

V usage is TRBV9 and J usage is TRBJ1-2; the match to TRBD1 covers 9 bases. V dropped 4 bases and J dropped 3; count of bases not matched to a gene: 19. The CDR3 extends over 19 amino acids. Germline V lookup: CDR1 SGDLS, CDR2 YYNGEE. The CDR3 is CASSPPWGGQGDSDYGYTF. The CDR3 DNA sequence: TGTGCCAGCAGCCCACCCTGGGGGGGACAGGGAGATTCGGACTATGGCTACACCTTC.